The 28 T cell receptor beta chains below all came from one sample that was sequenced in a study of T cells in women clearing cervical HPV infection. Using immunoSEQ multiplex PCR, the repertoire was profiled, and TCRdb retains in-frame clones only, with some absent. Here the sample table reports 18,000 or so clones. The source material was blood buffy coat. These receptors were collected from a woman between 18 and 69 years old with a cervical HPV16 infection that either progressed to CIN3+ or cleared (not recorded which).

On this clone: The read falls 3 residues short of the CDR3 end, and the missing part is taken from the germline J gene. The genes are TRBV28 and TRBJ2-7; TRBD1 is a possible D gene (7 bases). The CDR3 is 13 amino acids. The V and J ends lost 8 bases and 0 bases respectively, with 11 bases between them. The germline gives CDR1 MDHEN, CDR2 SYDVKM. The DNA read from the CDR3 is TGTGCCAGCCGGGGGACAGCCTCCTACGAG. This gives the protein CASRGTASYE. The full CDR3 protein is CASRGTASYEQYF.

In the case of this clone: Read coverage stops 3 residues before the CDR3 terminus; the germline J gene supplies the remainder. The chain links TRBV18 to TRBJ2-7; 13 positions agree with TRBD2. Germline loops: CDR1 KGHSH, CDR2 LQKENI. With 3 bases clipped from V and 5 bases from J, the junction kept 4 bases outside the gene matches. This CDR3 region has 15 residues. CDR3 DNA, as far as it was read: TGTGCCAGCTCACCCTGGACTAGCGGGAGTGACGAG. Its translation is CASSPWTSGSDE. The full-length CDR3 reads as CASSPWTSGSDEQYF.

For this clone: The observed sequence ends 3 residues before the CDR3 terminus, with the missing tail filled in from the germline J gene. Within the sample, other DNA sequences also encode this same CDR3. This rearrangement joins TRBV30 to TRBJ2-3, with 10 bases lining up with TRBD2. Germline V lookup: CDR1 GTSNPN, CDR2 SVGIG (reference sequence). This CDR3 has 14 amino acids. CDR3 bases read: TGTGCCTGGAGTACGGGATTAGCGGGGGGAACG. It encodes CAWSTGLAGGT. The CDR3 in its entirety is CAWSTGLAGGTQYF.

The CDR3 DNA, read in part, is TGTGCCAGCAGTGAATACGGGACAGGGGAGAAAAACGAG. Amino acids: CASSEYGTGEKNE. Given in full, the CDR3 is CASSEYGTGEKNEQYF. This sequence joins TRBV2 and TRBJ2-7, with 10 bases identical to TRBD1. The read halts 3 residues ahead of the CDR3 end, with the missing end drawn from the germline J gene. Germline V gene data show CDR1 as SNHLY and CDR2 as FYNNEI. This CDR3 spans 16 amino acids. J lost 5 bases, V lost 2 bases, and 9 bases had no gene match. Variable domain in full (rest from reference TRBV2 and TRBJ2-7): EPEVTQTPSHQVTQMGQEVILRCVPISNHLYFYWYRQILGQKVEFLVSFYNNEISEKSEIFDDQFSVERPDGSNFTLKIRSTKLEDSAMYFCASSEYGTGEKNEQYFGPGTRLTVT.

The sequenced part of the CDR3 DNA is TGCAGCGTTGACGCACCAGAGAACACTGAA. Translation: CSVDAPENTE. The CDR3 as a whole reads CSVDAPENTEAFF. The J gene is TRBJ1-1, the V gene TRBV29-1, with D unresolved. With the read ending 3 residues before the CDR3 end, the germline J gene is used to fill in that end. Looked up from germline, CDR1 is SQVTM and CDR2 is ANQGSEA. V was trimmed by 3 bases and J by 1 base, leaving 9 bases between them. The CDR3 extends over 13 amino acids.

Worth noting for this clone: The read terminates 3 residues before the CDR3 end, so the remaining end is supplied by the germline J gene. The chain is built from TRBV20-1 and TRBJ2-2, with 14 bases fitting TRBD2. Germline CDR1 DFQATT, CDR2 SNEGSKA (reference sequence). After removal of 6 bases from V and 8 bases from J, the junction contained 5 bases not matched to a gene. The CDR3 runs to 14 residues. The CDR3 bases that were read are TGCAGTGCCGGGACTAGCGGGAGACCTGGGGAG. As protein: CSAGTSGRPGE. The whole CDR3 sequence reads CSAGTSGRPGELFF.

Concerning this clone: The sequence runs out 3 residues before the end of the CDR3; the remainder is reconstructed from the germline J gene. The chain carries TRBV6-1 and TRBJ1-1, with 10 bases identical to TRBD1. V trimming: 4 bases; J trimming: 3 bases; junction bases outside the gene matches: 8. CDR1 is MNHNS, CDR2 SASEGT, per germline. The CDR3 totals 16 residues. The CDR3 DNA, read in part, is TGTGCCAGCAGTGGATCGACAGGGGGCTCGCACACTGAA. It is translated as CASSGSTGGSHTE. The whole CDR3 is CASSGSTGGSHTEAFF.

Concerning this clone: Coverage ceases 3 residues before the CDR3 finishes, and the germline J gene fills in the end. The chain couples TRBV5-1 to TRBJ2-3; D is possibly TRBD1 (6 bases). Per germline, CDR1 SGHRS and CDR2 YFSETQ. The V gene lost 4 bases and the J gene lost 0 bases, with 15 bases spanning the gap. The CDR3 sequence is 16 residues long. CDR3 bases read: TGCGCCAGCAGCCCGGACAGCAACCCTAGCACAGATACG. It codes for CASSPDSNPSTDT. The CDR3 as a whole reads CASSPDSNPSTDTQYF.

Of note for this clone: The read terminates 3 residues before the CDR3 end, so the remaining end is supplied by the germline J gene. The rearrangement uses TRBV20-1 and TRBJ1-1; 7 bases are shared with TRBD1. The CDR3 covers 14 residues. The germline V gene has CDR1 DFQATT and CDR2 SNEGSKA (reference sequence). CDR3 loop: CSARVSGGLDYAFF. The sequenced part of the CDR3 DNA is TGCAGTGCTAGAGTGTCAGGGGGGTTAGATTAT.

CDR3 residues: CASKGQLNQPQHF. The covered CDR3 bases are TGTGCCAGCAAGGGACAGCTAAATCAGCCC. The chain has TRBV2 and TRBJ1-5; 7 bases are a match to TRBD1. The observed sequence ends 3 residues before the CDR3 terminus, with the missing tail filled in from the germline J gene. The trim removed 7 bases at V and 4 bases at J, leaving 4 bases unmatched. The germline V gene has CDR1 SNHLY and CDR2 FYNNEI. CDR3 length: 13 residues.

For this clone: The CDR3 is cut off 3 residues early in the read; its end comes from the germline J gene. The chain uses TRBV6-1 and TRBJ2-3; 9 positions match TRBD1. CDR3 length equals 15 residues. The V gene end was trimmed by 4 bases and the J gene end by 5 bases; junction bases not matched to a gene: 7. Per the germline V gene, CDR1 is MNHNS and CDR2 is SASEGT. The CDR3 loop reads CASSANRGPGDTQYF. CDR3 bases read: TGTGCCAGCAGTGCGAACAGGGGGCCTGGAGATACG.

About this clone: The read terminates 3 residues before the CDR3 end, so the remaining end is supplied by the germline J gene. V and J are TRBV29-1 and TRBJ2-2; perhaps TRBD2 as D (7 bases). The germline V gene encodes CDR1 SQVTM and CDR2 ANQGSEA. This CDR3 contains 14 residues. V shed 3 bases and J shed 0 bases, with 8 bases lying between them. The CDR3 region is CSVEGGPNTGELFF. Incomplete CDR3 DNA: TGCAGCGTTGAGGGGGGGCCGAACACCGGGGAG.

Regarding this clone: The sequenced fragment ends 3 residues before the CDR3 boundary, so the rest is inferred from the germline J gene. J is TRBJ1-2 and V is TRBV9, with 10 bases matching TRBD1. CDR1 is SGDLS, CDR2 YYNGEE, per germline. The CDR3 totals 14 residues. The CDR3 sequence: CASSPTTGGYGYTF. The DNA read from the CDR3 is TGTGCCAGCAGCCCTACGACAGGGGGCTACGGC.

Details on this clone: Sequencing ends 3 residues short of the CDR3 end; the germline J gene provides the rest. The chain is built from TRBV5-4 and TRBJ2-7; tentatively, D is TRBD2 (5 bases). CDR3 size: 14 residues. CDR1 and CDR2 from the germline V gene are SGHNT and YYREEE (reference sequence). The ends were cut back, 3 bases at V and 2 bases at J, with 12 bases in the middle. The CDR3 region is CASSSNYGAYEQYF. The CDR3 DNA, read in part, is TGTGCCAGCAGCTCGAACTACGGGGCCTACGAG. The full variable domain, rest sourced from reference TRBV5-4 and TRBJ2-7, is ETGVTQSPTHLIKTRGQQVTLRCSSQSGHNTVSWYQQALGQGPQFIFQYYREEENGRGNFPPRFSGLQFPNYSSELNVNALELDDSALYLCASSSNYGAYEQYFGPGTRLTVT.

The DNA read from the CDR3 is TGTGCCAGCAGTGGTCAGGGAGGATACAATGAG. This encodes CASSGQGGYNE. The whole CDR3 protein reads CASSGQGGYNEQFF. This rearrangement joins TRBV2 to TRBJ2-1; D possibly corresponds to TRBD2 (6 bases). The read finishes 3 residues shy of the CDR3 end, and the germline J gene is used to complete it. This CDR3 contains 14 residues. V gave up 4 bases and J gave up 4 bases, with 11 bases separating them. Germline V gene lookup returns CDR1 SNHLY and CDR2 FYNNEI.

A remark on this clone: The read ends 3 residues before the CDR3 terminus; that terminus is restored from the germline J gene. V usage is TRBV12-5 and J usage is TRBJ2-5, with D perhaps TRBD2 (5 bases). Trimming shortened V by 1 base and J by 4 bases, and 7 bases separated the two germline ends. Germline lookup yields CDR1 LGHNT and CDR2 FRNRAP. The CDR3 contains 13 residues. CDR3 sequence reads: CASGLERAETQYF. The DNA read from the CDR3 is TGTGCTAGTGGTTTGGAGAGGGCAGAGACC.

Concerning this clone itself: The read terminates 3 residues ahead of where the CDR3 ends, so the germline J gene completes it. This sequence joins TRBV2 and TRBJ2-5; 7 nucleotides agree with TRBD1. CDR1 and CDR2 from the germline V gene are SNHLY and FYNNEI. J lost 2 bases, V lost 6 bases, and 6 bases had no gene match. This CDR3 contains 14 residues. The CDR3 sequence: CASSKGQRQETQYF. The CDR3 DNA, read in part, is TGTGCCAGCAGCAAGGGACAGAGACAAGAGACC.

Worth noting for this clone: The CDR3 end lies 3 residues beyond the end of the read and is filled in from the germline J gene. The chain recombines TRBV5-4 with TRBJ2-5; TRBD2 matches at 9 bases. V shed 1 base, J shed 5 bases, and the junction held 6 bases outside the gene matches. From germline, CDR1 is SGHNT and CDR2 YYREEE (reference sequence). The CDR3 totals 15 residues. The sequenced part of the CDR3 DNA is TGTGCCAGCAGCTTGACGGCGGGAGGGTGGGAGACC. Residues: CASSLTAGGWET. The whole CDR3 region reads CASSLTAGGWETQYF. Supplemented by reference TRBV5-4 and TRBJ2-5, the full variable domain reads ETGVTQSPTHLIKTRGQQVTLRCSSQSGHNTVSWYQQALGQGPQFIFQYYREEENGRGNFPPRFSGLQFPNYSSELNVNALELDDSALYLCASSLTAGGWETQYFGPGTRLLVL.

Of note for this clone: Read coverage stops 3 residues before the CDR3 terminus; the germline J gene supplies the remainder. The V gene is TRBV30, the J gene TRBJ2-7, with TRBD1 as a possible D gene (6 bases). Trimming removed 3 bases from V and 3 bases from J, with 15 bases in between. This CDR3 is built from 14 residues. From germline, CDR1 is GTSNPN and CDR2 SVGIG (reference sequence). CDR3 in amino acids: CAWSEDSDFYEQYF. CDR3 DNA (partial): TGTGCCTGGAGCGAGGACAGCGATTTCTACGAG.

This clone shows up as medium-sized by frequency. The read comes to an end 3 residues before the CDR3 does, leaving the germline J gene to fill in the end. V usage is TRBV30 and J usage is TRBJ1-4; D perhaps matches TRBD1 (6 bases). V gave up 0 bases and J gave up 0 bases, with 11 bases separating them. This CDR3 has 16 amino acids. Germline V CDR1 and CDR2: GTSNPN, SVGIG (reference sequence). CDR3 DNA (partial): TGTGCCTGGAGTGTAGGCCAGGGGCCAACTAATGAAAAA. It yields the protein CAWSVGQGPTNEK. The full CDR3 protein is CAWSVGQGPTNEKLFF.

A note on this clone: The read halts 3 residues ahead of the CDR3 end, with the missing end drawn from the germline J gene. The V gene is TRBV30, the J gene TRBJ1-1; the D gene is possibly TRBD1 (6 bases). This CDR3 contains 13 residues. The germline gives CDR1 GTSNPN, CDR2 SVGIG (reference sequence). Trimming took off 8 bases at V and 2 bases at J, with 15 bases between the two ends. The CDR3 sequence is CARNQGTNTEAFF. The CDR3 DNA, read in part, is TGTGCCCGGAACCAGGGGACAAACACTGAA.

In terms of frequency, this clone is medium-sized. The CDR3 end is not reached by the read, which stops 3 residues before it; the germline J gene fills it in. The chain uses TRBV7-3 and TRBJ1-2; 7 bases match TRBD1. The CDR3 totals 18 residues. Germline assignment: CDR1 SGHTA and CDR2 FQGTGA. V lost 7 bases and J lost 6; bases outside the gene matches: 23. The part of the CDR3 DNA that was read is TGTGCCAGCACCGGGACAGTGGCTCTCCTCTGGGAGATCCATGGC. Protein: CASTGTVALLWEIHG. In full, the CDR3 reads CASTGTVALLWEIHGYTF.

Turning to this clone: Read data end 3 residues before the CDR3 end; the end is taken from the germline J gene. The rearrangement joins TRBV24-1 to TRBJ2-1, with 8 bases lining up with TRBD1. The germline V gene encodes CDR1 KGHDR and CDR2 SFDVKD. The CDR3 consists of 15 residues. V gave up 4 bases and J gave up 4 bases; unmatched junction bases: 5. The CDR3 spells CATSDPGQVYNEQFF. The CDR3 DNA, read in part, is TGTGCCACCAGTGACCCGGGACAGGTATACAATGAG.

A note on this clone: The CDR3 extends 3 residues past the end of the read, so its final part is completed from the germline J gene. V usage is TRBV20-1 and J usage is TRBJ2-5, with a weak D call TRBD1 (5 bases). V was trimmed by 4 bases and J by 0 bases, leaving 12 bases between them. This CDR3 has 14 amino acids. CDR1 is DFQATT and CDR2 is SNEGSKA in the germline V gene (reference sequence). The sequenced part of the CDR3 DNA is TGCAGTGCTAACGATGGACACTACCAAGAGACC. Translation gives CSANDGHYQET. In full, the CDR3 is CSANDGHYQETQYF.

As to this clone: The CDR3 end falls 3 residues outside the read, so it is completed with the germline J gene. This chain uses TRBV20-1 with TRBJ2-3; TRBD1 matches 8 bases. V was pared by 3 bases and J by 2 bases, with 7 bases of the junction left unmatched. This CDR3 region has 15 residues. Germline loops: CDR1 DFQATT, CDR2 SNEGSKA (reference sequence). Partial CDR3 DNA: TGCAGTGCTAGTGGCCGGACAGGGACCACAGATACG. Translating it yields CSASGRTGTTDT. The full CDR3 sequence reads CSASGRTGTTDTQYF.

Concerning this clone itself: Sequencing ends 3 residues short of the CDR3 end; the germline J gene provides the rest. This chain uses TRBV5-1 with TRBJ2-5, with TRBD1 matching 7 bases. V lost 4 bases to trimming and J lost 1 base; unmatched junction nucleotides: 10. Looked up from germline, CDR1 is SGHRS and CDR2 is YFSETQ. The CDR3 is 16 amino acids. CDR3 sequence: CASSPTPTGVQETQYF. The DNA read from the CDR3 is TGCGCCAGCAGCCCAACTCCTACAGGGGTCCAAGAGACC. The whole variable domain, remainder taken from reference TRBV5-1 and TRBJ2-5, is KAGVTQTPRYLIKTRGQQVTLSCSPISGHRSVSWYQQTPGQGLQFLFEYFSETQRNKGNFPGRFSGRQFSNSRSEMNVSTLELGDSALYLCASSPTPTGVQETQYFGPGTRLLVL.

Note on this clone: The DNA ends 3 residues before the CDR3 does, and the rest of the CDR3 is filled in from the germline J gene. This chain joins TRBV19 and TRBJ2-4; TRBD2 might be the D (5 bases). The CDR3 extends over 15 amino acids. CDR1 and CDR2 (germline): LNHDA, SQIVND (reference sequence). The CDR3 sequence: CASSMSGVIQYGQYF. The sequenced CDR3 bases are TGTGCCAGTAGTATGTCCGGGGTTATTCAGTATGGT.

Comment on this clone: The missing CDR3 end, 3 residues past where the read stops, is filled in from the germline J gene. V and J are TRBV7-2 and TRBJ2-1; perhaps TRBD1 as D (6 bases). CDR1 is SGHTA, CDR2 FQGNSA, per germline. With 3 bases removed from V and 9 bases from J, the gap between germline ends came to 6 bases. The CDR3 consists of 11 residues. Incomplete CDR3 DNA: TGTGCCAGCAGCTTGGACAGTGAG. Amino acid sequence: CASSLDSE. The whole CDR3 sequence reads CASSLDSEQFF.